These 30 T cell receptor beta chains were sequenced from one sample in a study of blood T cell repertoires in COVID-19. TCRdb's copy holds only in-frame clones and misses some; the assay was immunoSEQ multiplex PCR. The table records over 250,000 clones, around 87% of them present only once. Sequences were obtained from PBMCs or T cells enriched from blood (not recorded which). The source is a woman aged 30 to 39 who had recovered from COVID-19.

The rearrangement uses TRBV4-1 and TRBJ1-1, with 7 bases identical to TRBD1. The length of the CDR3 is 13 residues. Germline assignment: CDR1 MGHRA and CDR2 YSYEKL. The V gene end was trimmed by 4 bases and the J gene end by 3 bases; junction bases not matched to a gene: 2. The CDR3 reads CASSLTGHTEAFF. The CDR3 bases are TGCGCCAGCAGCCTGACAGGGCACACTGAAGCTTTCTTT.

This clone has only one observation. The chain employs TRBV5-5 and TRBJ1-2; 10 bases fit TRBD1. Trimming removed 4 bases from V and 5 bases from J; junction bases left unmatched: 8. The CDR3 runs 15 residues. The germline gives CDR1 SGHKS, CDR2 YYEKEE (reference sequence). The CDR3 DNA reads TGTGCCAGCAGCGGCTCAGACAGGGGGCTATATGGCTACACCTTC. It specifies CASSGSDRGLYGYTF.

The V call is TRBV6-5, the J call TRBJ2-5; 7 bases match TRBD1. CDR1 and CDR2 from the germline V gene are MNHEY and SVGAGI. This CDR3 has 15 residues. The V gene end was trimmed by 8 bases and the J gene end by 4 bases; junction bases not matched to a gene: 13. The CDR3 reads CASRATGVEAETQYF. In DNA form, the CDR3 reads TGTGCCAGCCGGGCAACAGGGGTTGAGGCAGAGACCCAGTACTTC.

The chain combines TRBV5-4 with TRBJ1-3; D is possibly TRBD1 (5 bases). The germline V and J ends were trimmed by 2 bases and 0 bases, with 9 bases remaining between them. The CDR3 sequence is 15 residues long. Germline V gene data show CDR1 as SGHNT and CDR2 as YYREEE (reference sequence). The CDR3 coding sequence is TGTGCCAGCAGCTTCGACGGGGGCTCTGGAAACACCATATATTTT. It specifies CASSFDGGSGNTIYF.

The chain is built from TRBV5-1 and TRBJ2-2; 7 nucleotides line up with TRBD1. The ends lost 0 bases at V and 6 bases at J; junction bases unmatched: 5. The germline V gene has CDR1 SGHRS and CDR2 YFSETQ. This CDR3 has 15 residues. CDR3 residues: CASSLAQGVSGELFF. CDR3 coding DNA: TGCGCCAGCAGCTTGGCTCAGGGGGTGTCCGGGGAGCTGTTTTTT.

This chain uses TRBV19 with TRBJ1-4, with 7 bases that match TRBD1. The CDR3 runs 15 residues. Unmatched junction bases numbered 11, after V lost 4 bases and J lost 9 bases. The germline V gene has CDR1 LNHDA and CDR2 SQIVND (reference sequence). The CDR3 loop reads CASSTLTGDSQKLFF. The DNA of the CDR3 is TGTGCCAGTAGTACGCTCACTGGGGACAGTCAAAAACTGTTTTTT. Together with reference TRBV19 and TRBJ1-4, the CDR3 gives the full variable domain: DGGITQSPKYLFRKEGQNVTLSCEQNLNHDAMYWYRQDPGQGLRLIYYSQIVNDFQKGDIAEGYSVSREKKESFPLTVTSAQKNPTAFYLCASSTLTGDSQKLFFGSGTQLSVL.

As DNA, the CDR3 is TGTGCCAGCAGCTCCCGGACTAGCGGGGGGGCGGTCACAGATACGCAGTATTTT. Amino acid sequence: CASSSRTSGGAVTDTQYF. The genes are TRBV3-1 (or the pseudogene TRBV3-2) and TRBJ2-3; 15 bases fit TRBD2. The CDR3 sequence is 18 residues long. CDR1 is LGHDT and CDR2 is YNNKEL in the germline V gene (reference sequence). Losses at the gene ends were 5 bases for V and 2 bases for J; bases not matched to a gene: 8.

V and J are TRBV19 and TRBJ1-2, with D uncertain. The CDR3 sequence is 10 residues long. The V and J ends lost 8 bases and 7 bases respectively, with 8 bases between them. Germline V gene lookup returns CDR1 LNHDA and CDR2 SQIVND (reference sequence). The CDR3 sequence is CASGTGGYTF. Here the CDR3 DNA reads TGTGCCAGTGGTACGGGTGGCTACACCTTC.

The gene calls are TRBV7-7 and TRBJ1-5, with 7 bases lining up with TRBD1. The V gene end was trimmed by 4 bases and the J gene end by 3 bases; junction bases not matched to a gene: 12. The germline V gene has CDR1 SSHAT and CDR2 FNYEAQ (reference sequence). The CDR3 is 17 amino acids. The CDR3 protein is CASSSKTGLSSNQPQHF. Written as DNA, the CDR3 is TGTGCCAGCAGCTCGAAGACAGGGTTGTCATCCAATCAGCCCCAGCATTTT.

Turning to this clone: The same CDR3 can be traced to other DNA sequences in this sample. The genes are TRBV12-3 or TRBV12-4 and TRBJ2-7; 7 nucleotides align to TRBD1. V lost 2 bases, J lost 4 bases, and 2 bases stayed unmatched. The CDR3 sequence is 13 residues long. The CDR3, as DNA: TGTGCCAGCAGTTTAAGGACAGGATACGAGCAGTACTTC. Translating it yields CASSLRTGYEQYF.

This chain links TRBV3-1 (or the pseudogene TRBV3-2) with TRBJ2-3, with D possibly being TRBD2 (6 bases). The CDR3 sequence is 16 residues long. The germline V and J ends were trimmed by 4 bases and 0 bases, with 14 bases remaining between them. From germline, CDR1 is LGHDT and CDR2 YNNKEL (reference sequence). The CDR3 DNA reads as TGTGCCAGCAGCCTCCCCTCCGGGAGAAGCACAGATACGCAGTATTTT. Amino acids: CASSLPSGRSTDTQYF.

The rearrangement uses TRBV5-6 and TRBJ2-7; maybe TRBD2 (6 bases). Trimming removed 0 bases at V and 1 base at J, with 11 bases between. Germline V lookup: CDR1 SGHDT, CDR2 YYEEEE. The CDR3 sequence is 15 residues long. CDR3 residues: CASSLATGLSYEQYF. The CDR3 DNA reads TGTGCCAGCAGCTTGGCAACCGGACTATCCTACGAGCAGTACTTC. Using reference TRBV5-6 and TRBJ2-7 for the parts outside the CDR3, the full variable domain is DAGVTQSPTHLIKTRGQQVTLRCSPKSGHDTVSWYQQALGQGPQFIFQYYEEEERQRGNFPDRFSGHQFPNYSSELNVNALLLGDSALYLCASSLATGLSYEQYFGPGTRLTVT.

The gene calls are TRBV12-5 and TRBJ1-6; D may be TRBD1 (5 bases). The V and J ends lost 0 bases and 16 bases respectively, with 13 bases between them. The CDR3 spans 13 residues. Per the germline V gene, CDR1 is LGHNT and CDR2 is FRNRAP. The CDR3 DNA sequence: TGTGCTAGTGGTTTGGTACGTCAAGGGGCGCTCCACTTT. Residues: CASGLVRQGALHF.

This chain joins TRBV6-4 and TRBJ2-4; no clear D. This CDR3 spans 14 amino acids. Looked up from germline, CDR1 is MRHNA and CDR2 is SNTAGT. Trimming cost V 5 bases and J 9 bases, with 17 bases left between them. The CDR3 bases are TGTGCCAGCAGTCCCTTCGTGGGCGTGGGCATTCAGTACTTC. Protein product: CASSPFVGVGIQYF.

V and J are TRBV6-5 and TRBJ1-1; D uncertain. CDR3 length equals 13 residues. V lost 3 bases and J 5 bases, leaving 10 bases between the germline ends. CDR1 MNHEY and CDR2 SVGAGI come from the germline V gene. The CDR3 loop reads CASSYTGYTEAFF. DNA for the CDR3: TGTGCCAGCAGTTATACGGGGTATACTGAAGCTTTCTTT.

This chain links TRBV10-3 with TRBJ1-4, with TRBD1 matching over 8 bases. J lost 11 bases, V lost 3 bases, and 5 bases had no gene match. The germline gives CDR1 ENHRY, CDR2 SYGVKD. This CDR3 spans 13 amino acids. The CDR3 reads CAISDGQGFKLFF. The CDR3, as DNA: TGTGCCATCAGTGATGGACAGGGCTTTAAACTGTTTTTT.

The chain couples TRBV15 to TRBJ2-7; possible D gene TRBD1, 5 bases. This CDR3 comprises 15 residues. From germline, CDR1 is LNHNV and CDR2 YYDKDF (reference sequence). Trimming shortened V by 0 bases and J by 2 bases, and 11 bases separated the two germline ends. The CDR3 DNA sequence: TGTGCCACCAGCAGAGACGACAGAAGGGCCTACGAGCAGTACTTC. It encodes CATSRDDRRAYEQYF.

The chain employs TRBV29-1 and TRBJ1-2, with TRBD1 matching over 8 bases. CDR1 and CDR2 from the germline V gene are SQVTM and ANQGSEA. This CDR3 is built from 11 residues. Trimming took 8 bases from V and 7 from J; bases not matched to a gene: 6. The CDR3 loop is CSLQGGSGYTF. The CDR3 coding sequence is TGCAGCCTACAGGGGGGATCTGGCTACACCTTC.

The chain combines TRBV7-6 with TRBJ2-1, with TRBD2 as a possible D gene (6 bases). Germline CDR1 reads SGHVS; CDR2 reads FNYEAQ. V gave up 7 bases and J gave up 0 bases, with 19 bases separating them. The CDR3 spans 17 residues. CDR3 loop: CASTTSLAESSYNEQFF. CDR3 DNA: TGTGCCAGCACCACCTCTTTAGCGGAAAGCTCCTACAATGAGCAGTTCTTC. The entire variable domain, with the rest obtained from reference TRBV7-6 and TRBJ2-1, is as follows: GAGVSQSPRYKVTKRGQDVALRCDPISGHVSLYWYRQALGQGPEFLTYFNYEAQQDKSGLPNDRFSAERPEGSISTLTIQRTEQRDSAMYRCASTTSLAESSYNEQFFGPGTRLTVL.

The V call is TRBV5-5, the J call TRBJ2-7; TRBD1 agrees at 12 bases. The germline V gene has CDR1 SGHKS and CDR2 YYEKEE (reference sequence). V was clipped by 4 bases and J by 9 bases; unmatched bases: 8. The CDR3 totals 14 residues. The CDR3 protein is CASSLGGTGGGQYF. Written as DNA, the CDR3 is TGTGCCAGCAGCCTAGGTGGGACAGGGGGCGGGCAGTACTTC.

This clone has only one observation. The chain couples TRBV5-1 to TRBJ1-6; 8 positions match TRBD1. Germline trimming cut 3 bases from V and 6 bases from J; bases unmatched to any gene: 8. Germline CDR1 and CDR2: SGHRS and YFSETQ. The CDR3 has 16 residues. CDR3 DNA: TGCGCCAGCAGCTCCAAGACAGGGGTCGGTAATTCACCCCTCCACTTT. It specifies CASSSKTGVGNSPLHF.

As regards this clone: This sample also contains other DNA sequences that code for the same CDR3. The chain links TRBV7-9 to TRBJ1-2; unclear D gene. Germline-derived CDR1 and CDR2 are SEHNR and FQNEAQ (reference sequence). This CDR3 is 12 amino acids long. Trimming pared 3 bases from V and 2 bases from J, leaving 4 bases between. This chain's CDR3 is CASSFVNYGYTF. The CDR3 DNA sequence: TGTGCCAGCAGCTTCGTAAACTATGGCTACACCTTC.

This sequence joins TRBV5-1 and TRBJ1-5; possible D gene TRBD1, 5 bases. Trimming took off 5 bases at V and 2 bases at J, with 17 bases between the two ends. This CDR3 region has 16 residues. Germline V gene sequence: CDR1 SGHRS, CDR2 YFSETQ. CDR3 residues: CASSSKGAVGNQPQHF. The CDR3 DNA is TGCGCCAGCAGTTCAAAAGGGGCAGTTGGCAATCAGCCCCAGCATTTT.

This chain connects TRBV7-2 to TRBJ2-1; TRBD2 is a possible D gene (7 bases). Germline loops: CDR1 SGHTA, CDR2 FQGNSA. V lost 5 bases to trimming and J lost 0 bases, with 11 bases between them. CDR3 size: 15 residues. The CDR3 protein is CASSPRGASYNEQFF. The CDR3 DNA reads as TGTGCCAGCAGCCCTCGGGGGGCCTCCTACAATGAGCAGTTCTTC.

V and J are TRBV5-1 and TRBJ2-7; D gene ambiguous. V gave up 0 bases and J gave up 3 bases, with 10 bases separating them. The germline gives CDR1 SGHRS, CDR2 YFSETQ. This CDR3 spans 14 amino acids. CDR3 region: CASSLDVRNYEQYF. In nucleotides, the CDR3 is TGCGCCAGCAGCTTGGATGTTCGTAACTACGAGCAGTACTTC.

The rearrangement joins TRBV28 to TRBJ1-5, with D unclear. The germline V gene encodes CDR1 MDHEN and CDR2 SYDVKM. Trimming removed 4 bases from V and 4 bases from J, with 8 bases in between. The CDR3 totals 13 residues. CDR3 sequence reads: CASSSLSNQPQHF. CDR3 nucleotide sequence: TGTGCCAGCAGTTCCCTTTCGAATCAGCCCCAGCATTTT.

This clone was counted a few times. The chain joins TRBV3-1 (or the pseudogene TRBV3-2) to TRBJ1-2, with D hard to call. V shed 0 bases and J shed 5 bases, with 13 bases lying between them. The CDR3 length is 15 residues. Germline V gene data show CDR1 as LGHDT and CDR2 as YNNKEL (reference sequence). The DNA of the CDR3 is TGTGCCAGCAGCCAAGATTTGGAGGTAACGTATGGCTACACCTTC. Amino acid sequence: CASSQDLEVTYGYTF.

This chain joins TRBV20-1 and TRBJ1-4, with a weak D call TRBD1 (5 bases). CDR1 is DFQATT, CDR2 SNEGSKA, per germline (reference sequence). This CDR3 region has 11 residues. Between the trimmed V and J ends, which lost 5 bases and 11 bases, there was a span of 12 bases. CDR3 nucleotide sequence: TGCAGTGCTCGTGGACCAGGGAAACTGTTTTTT. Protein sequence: CSARGPGKLFF.

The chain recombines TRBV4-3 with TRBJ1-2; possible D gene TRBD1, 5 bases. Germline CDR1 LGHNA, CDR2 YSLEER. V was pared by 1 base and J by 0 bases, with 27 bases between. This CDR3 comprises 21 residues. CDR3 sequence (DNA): TGCGCCAGCAGCCAAGTCGGGGGGGTCCGAGGGGTCGTGTCAGCTAACTATGGCTACACCTTC. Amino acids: CASSQVGGVRGVVSANYGYTF.

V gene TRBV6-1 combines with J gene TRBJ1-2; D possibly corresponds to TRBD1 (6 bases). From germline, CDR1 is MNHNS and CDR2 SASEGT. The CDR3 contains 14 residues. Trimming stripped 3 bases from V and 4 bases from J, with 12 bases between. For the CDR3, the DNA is TGTGCCAGCAGTGACGTCGCAGGGGTCTATGGCTACACCTTC. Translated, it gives CASSDVAGVYGYTF.